The 26 T cell receptor beta chains listed next were all sequenced from one sample in a study of blood T cell repertoires in COVID-19. Here immunoSEQ multiplex PCR was the method, and the copy in TCRdb shows in-frame clones only, minus some. The table has some 78,000 clones, roughly 91% seen once. The sequenced sample consisted of peripheral blood. These receptors were taken from a woman aged 50 to 60 in a cohort sampled during active COVID-19.

The gene calls are TRBV30 and TRBJ1-1, with D unresolved. The CDR3 spans 12 residues. Germline V gene sequence: CDR1 GTSNPN, CDR2 SVGIG (reference sequence). The ends were cut back, 0 bases at V and 8 bases at J, with 10 bases in the middle. The CDR3 region has the DNA TGTGCCTGGAGTGTAAGGACGGGGGAAGCTTTCTTT. Residues: CAWSVRTGEAFF.

The chain has TRBV7-8 and TRBJ1-5, with 8 bases matching TRBD1. CDR3 length: 14 amino acids. V dropped 5 bases and J dropped 6; count of bases not matched to a gene: 6. CDR1 is SGHVS and CDR2 is FQNEAQ in the germline V gene. This CDR3 is CASSQAGGGQPQHF. The CDR3 bases are TGTGCCAGCAGCCAAGCAGGGGGCGGTCAGCCCCAGCATTTT.

CDR3 DNA: TGTGCCAGCAGGGGGAGGGACAAAGGGGGCAAAAACATTCAGTACTTC. Translated: CASRGRDKGGKNIQYF. The chain has TRBV28 and TRBJ2-4, with D tentatively TRBD2 (7 bases). Trimming took off 6 bases at V and 3 bases at J, with 18 bases between the two ends. Germline CDR1 and CDR2: MDHEN and SYDVKM. CDR3 length: 16 residues.

This chain joins TRBV11-2 and TRBJ1-1; the D gene is possibly TRBD1 (5 bases). Germline V lookup: CDR1 SGHAT, CDR2 FQNNGV. Trimming removed 5 bases at V and 3 bases at J, with 10 bases between. CDR3 length: 13 residues. Here the CDR3 DNA reads TGTGCCAGCAGCCCGACAGCCCACACTGAAGCTTTCTTT. This gives the protein CASSPTAHTEAFF.

The chain combines TRBV9 with TRBJ2-2; TRBD2 matches 7 bases. The ends lost 4 bases at V and 6 bases at J; junction bases unmatched: 9. The CDR3 extends over 15 amino acids. Germline V CDR1 and CDR2: SGDLS, YYNGEE. CDR3 DNA: TGTGCCAGCAGCCCCCGGGGAGGGGAGGCCGGGGAGCTGTTTTTT. Amino acids: CASSPRGGEAGELFF.

This clone showed up just a few times. The chain recombines TRBV7-6 with TRBJ2-7, with D possibly being TRBD1 (5 bases). The V and J ends lost 5 bases and 0 bases respectively, with 11 bases between them. Germline loops: CDR1 SGHVS, CDR2 FNYEAQ. The CDR3 spans 14 residues. The CDR3 protein is CASSARQLSYEQYF. CDR3 sequence (DNA): TGTGCCAGCAGCGCCAGACAGCTCTCCTACGAGCAGTACTTC.

The genes are TRBV11-3 and TRBJ2-3; 10 bases are a match to TRBD2. Germline V CDR1 and CDR2: SGHNT, YENEEA. The CDR3 contains 14 residues. With 1 base clipped from V and 5 bases from J, the junction kept 0 bases outside the gene matches. The CDR3 spells CASSLGLAGDTQYF. The CDR3 DNA reads TGTGCCAGCAGCTTAGGACTAGCGGGAGATACGCAGTATTTT.

The gene calls are TRBV19 and TRBJ2-3; maybe TRBD1 (6 bases). The V end was cut by 5 bases, the J end by 1 base, with 16 bases between. This CDR3 is 16 amino acids long. Germline V lookup: CDR1 LNHDA, CDR2 SQIVND (reference sequence). This CDR3 reads CASSPKGGEGTDTQYF. The CDR3, as DNA: TGTGCCAGTAGTCCCAAAGGGGGAGAGGGCACAGATACGCAGTATTTT.

In its sample, this clone was seen a few times. V and J are TRBV2 and TRBJ1-5; weak D call: TRBD1 (6 bases). V was trimmed by 3 bases and J by 4 bases, leaving 13 bases between them. The CDR3 has 15 amino acids. CDR1 is SNHLY and CDR2 is FYNNEI in the germline V gene. Here the CDR3 DNA reads TGTGCCAGCAGTGATGACAGGACTCTTAATCAGCCCCAGCATTTT. Encoded protein: CASSDDRTLNQPQHF.

The chain is built from TRBV9 and TRBJ2-7, with D perhaps TRBD1 (6 bases). This CDR3 is 16 amino acids long. Germline CDR1 and CDR2: SGDLS and YYNGEE. The V gene lost 1 base and the J gene lost 5 bases, with 19 bases spanning the gap. CDR3 DNA: TGTGCCAGCAGCGTAAAGAGACAGGCCCAGGGAAACGAGCAGTACTTC. This gives the protein CASSVKRQAQGNEQYF.

This chain links TRBV7-2 with TRBJ1-2, with no clear D. The germline V gene encodes CDR1 SGHTA and CDR2 FQGNSA. The CDR3 loop spans 15 amino acids. V was trimmed by 1 base and J by 0 bases, leaving 9 bases between them. The CDR3 coding sequence is TGTGCCAGCAGCTTAGTGGCGGATTCTAACTATGGCTACACCTTC. Protein sequence: CASSLVADSNYGYTF.

The J gene is TRBJ1-1, the V gene TRBV7-9; D perhaps matches TRBD1 (5 bases). Germline lookup yields CDR1 SEHNR and CDR2 FQNEAQ (reference sequence). V shed 1 base and J shed 0 bases, with 9 bases lying between them. The CDR3 contains 15 residues. The CDR3 is CASSLDGRVNTEAFF. The CDR3 coding sequence is TGTGCCAGCAGCTTAGATGGCAGGGTGAACACTGAAGCTTTCTTT. The full variable domain, rest sourced from reference TRBV7-9 and TRBJ1-1, is DTGVSQNPRHKITKRGQNVTFRCDPISEHNRLYWYRQTLGQGPEFLTYFQNEAQLEKSRLLSDRFSAERPKGSFSTLEIQRTEQGDSAMYLCASSLDGRVNTEAFFGQGTRLTVV.

This clone was observed a few times. The V gene is TRBV27, the J gene TRBJ1-5; D gene unclear. The CDR3 runs 16 residues. The germline V and J ends were trimmed by 0 bases and 0 bases, with 9 bases remaining between them. CDR1 and CDR2 from the germline V gene are MNHEY and SMNVEV (reference sequence). As DNA, the CDR3 is TGTGCCAGCAGTTTATCGCCCGCGGTTAGCAATCAGCCCCAGCATTTT. Amino acid sequence: CASSLSPAVSNQPQHF.

The rearrangement uses TRBV20-1 and TRBJ2-1, with D possibly TRBD2 on 5 matching bases. The CDR3 runs 10 residues. Trimming removed 8 bases from V and 5 bases from J, with 7 bases in between. Germline CDR1 DFQATT, CDR2 SNEGSKA (reference sequence). The CDR3 DNA sequence: TGCAGTCCCGGGAACAATGAGCAGTTCTTC. Its translation is CSPGNNEQFF.

V and J are TRBV15 and TRBJ2-5; TRBD2 is a possible D gene (6 bases). V dropped 3 bases and J dropped 5 bases, with 13 bases sitting between them. Per the germline V gene, CDR1 is LNHNV and CDR2 is YYDKDF (reference sequence). The CDR3 consists of 14 residues. The chain's CDR3 is CATSSEAGWETQYF. As DNA, the CDR3 is TGTGCCACCAGCAGCGAGGCGGGATGGGAGACCCAGTACTTC.

The chain uses TRBV2 and TRBJ1-1; D gene uncertain. The V and J ends lost 3 bases and 1 base respectively, with 6 bases between them. The germline CDR1 and CDR2 sequences are SNHLY and FYNNEI. The CDR3 has 13 amino acids. The CDR3 reads CASSEGRNTEAFF. The CDR3 DNA follows: TGTGCCAGCAGTGAGGGCCGGAACACTGAAGCTTTCTTT.

The J gene is TRBJ1-1, the V gene TRBV7-2, with a possible D match to TRBD1 (5 bases). V shed 5 bases and J shed 8 bases, with 12 bases lying between them. Germline CDR1 SGHTA, CDR2 FQGNSA. This CDR3 contains 12 residues. Here the CDR3 reads CASSRPGGEAFF. The CDR3 DNA follows: TGTGCCAGCAGCCGACCGGGGGGGGAAGCTTTCTTT.

V is TRBV29-1 and J is TRBJ1-2; D is perhaps TRBD1 (5 bases). Trimming shortened V by 0 bases and J by 8 bases, and 10 bases separated the two germline ends. This CDR3 spans 12 amino acids. CDR1 and CDR2 (germline): SQVTM, ANQGSEA. CDR3 loop: CSVEEEGWGYTF. The CDR3 DNA is TGCAGCGTTGAAGAGGAGGGGTGGGGCTACACCTTC.

This clone has only one observation. The rearrangement links TRBV6-2 or TRBV6-3 to TRBJ2-7, with TRBD1 matching 8 bases. The junction had 8 bases not matched to a gene; V was cut back by 5 bases and J by 5 bases. The CDR3 length is 14 residues. Germline CDR1 MNHEY, CDR2 SVGEGT. The CDR3 bases are TGTGCCAGCAGTGGGGGACAGGCTTGGGACGAGCAGTACTTC. Protein product: CASSGGQAWDEQYF.

V is TRBV6-5 and J is TRBJ1-3; D gene ambiguous. The germline V gene encodes CDR1 MNHEY and CDR2 SVGAGI. With 7 bases removed from V and 3 bases from J, the gap between germline ends came to 16 bases. CDR3 size: 15 residues. For the CDR3, the DNA is TGTGCCAGCAAACGGGTAGAAGTCGGTGGAAACACCATATATTTT. Amino acid sequence: CASKRVEVGGNTIYF.

This clone was detected once. The chain couples TRBV1 to TRBJ2-1; the table calls TRBD1, which could not be checked here. TRBV1 is noted as a pseudogene. The CDR3 runs to 10 residues. CDR3 in amino acids: CTSSQDSGFF. CDR3 nucleotides: TGCACCAGCAGCCAAGACTCAGGGTTCTTC.

The rearrangement links TRBV5-1 to TRBJ2-5; TRBD1 matches at 12 bases. The CDR3 spans 16 residues. V lost 1 base, J lost 1 base, and 2 bases stayed unmatched. CDR1 and CDR2 from the germline V gene are SGHRS and YFSETQ. The CDR3 here is CASSLTGQGAQETQYF. The DNA of the CDR3 is TGCGCCAGCAGCTTGACGGGACAGGGGGCCCAAGAGACCCAGTACTTC.

The CDR3 protein is CASSLGAAAYEQYF. CDR3 nucleotide sequence: TGCGCCAGCAGCTTGGGGGCAGCAGCCTACGAGCAGTACTTC. This rearrangement joins TRBV5-1 to TRBJ2-7; no reliable D call. This CDR3 has 14 residues. The germline CDR1 and CDR2 sequences are SGHRS and YFSETQ. V was shortened by 0 bases and J by 2 bases, with 9 bases between the two germline ends.

This chain joins TRBV5-5 and TRBJ1-1; 9 bases map to TRBD1. CDR1 and CDR2 (germline): SGHKS, YYEKEE (reference sequence). V gave up 3 bases and J gave up 2 bases; unmatched junction bases: 5. The CDR3 sequence is 15 residues long. CDR3 amino acids: CASSSNRGPNTEAFF. CDR3 nucleotide sequence: TGTGCCAGCAGCTCGAACAGGGGGCCTAACACTGAAGCTTTCTTT.

The chain joins TRBV2 to TRBJ1-6, with D tentatively TRBD1 (6 bases). Germline V gives CDR1 SNHLY, CDR2 FYNNEI. The CDR3 covers 14 residues. This CDR3 reads CVTRGGNYNSPLHF. The CDR3 region has the DNA TGTGTCACACGAGGGGGTAACTATAATTCACCCCTCCACTTT. The full variable domain, with the rest looked up from reference TRBV2 and TRBJ1-6, is EPEVTQTPSHQVTQMGQEVILRCVPISNHLYFYWYRQILGQKVEFLVSFYNNEISEKSEIFDDQFSVERPDGSNFTLKIRSTKLEDSAMYFCVTRGGNYNSPLHFGNGTRLTVT.

This CDR3 reads CAWSEGQQNQPQHF. The CDR3 region has the DNA TGTGCCTGGAGTGAGGGACAGCAGAATCAGCCCCAGCATTTT. The chain is built from TRBV30 and TRBJ1-5; 7 nucleotides align to TRBD1. From germline, CDR1 is GTSNPN and CDR2 SVGIG (reference sequence). CDR3 length: 14 amino acids. V lost 1 base and J lost 4; bases outside the gene matches: 4. The full variable domain, rest sourced from reference TRBV30 and TRBJ1-5, is SQTIHQWPATLVQPVGSPLSLECTVEGTSNPNLYWYRQAAGRGLQLLFYSVGIGQISSEVPQNLSASRPQDRQFILSSKKLLLSDSGFYLCAWSEGQQNQPQHFGDGTRLSIL.